The next 11 T cell receptor beta chains were all read from a single sample in a study of radiotherapy plus CTLA-4 blockade in lung cancer. Clones were read by immunoSEQ multiplex PCR, and TCRdb kept only the in-frame ones, dropping some. The data show over 100,000 clones, about 80% seen once. The sequencing used peripheral blood, collected from a patient treated with radiotherapy plus ipilimumab. The receptor source for this set is a human donor with non-small cell lung cancer that progressed on radiotherapy plus ipilimumab. Some clones in this sample may be carry-over from other donors' samples.

This clone was observed a handful of times. J is TRBJ1-5 and V is TRBV7-8, with D tentatively TRBD1 (5 bases). The V and J ends lost 5 bases and 0 bases respectively, with 14 bases between them. The length of the CDR3 is 16 residues. Germline CDR1 and CDR2: SGHVS and FQNEAQ. The CDR3 coding sequence is TGTGCCAGCAGCCCCATGGGGACGGGTAGCAATCAGCCCCAGCATTTT. Translating it yields CASSPMGTGSNQPQHF.

J is TRBJ2-3 and V is TRBV18; TRBD2 matches at 13 bases. J was trimmed by 6 bases and V by 5 bases; bases with no gene match: 8. CDR1 is KGHSH, CDR2 LQKENI, per germline. CDR3 length: 16 amino acids. The CDR3 is CASSYTSGGASDTQYF. In DNA form, the CDR3 reads TGTGCCAGCTCATACACTAGCGGGGGGGCTAGTGATACGCAGTATTTT. Variable domain in full (rest from reference TRBV18 and TRBJ2-3): NAGVMQNPRHLVRRRGQEARLRCSPMKGHSHVYWYRQLPEEGLKFMVYLQKENIIDESGMPKERFSAEFPKEGPSILRIQQVVRGDSAAYFCASSYTSGGASDTQYFGPGTRLTVL.

In its sample, this clone was seen once. The V gene is TRBV19, the J gene TRBJ1-5; D is possibly TRBD1 (5 bases). V was cut by 5 bases and J by 0 bases, with 17 bases left in between. This CDR3 is built from 17 residues. CDR1 and CDR2 (germline): LNHDA, SQIVND (reference sequence). The CDR3 nucleotides are TGTGCCAGTAGTCCCCGGGGGTCCTTCTATAGCAATCAGCCCCAGCATTTT. As protein: CASSPRGSFYSNQPQHF. Full variable domain (remainder filled in from reference TRBV19 and TRBJ1-5): DGGITQSPKYLFRKEGQNVTLSCEQNLNHDAMYWYRQDPGQGLRLIYYSQIVNDFQKGDIAEGYSVSREKKESFPLTVTSAQKNPTAFYLCASSPRGSFYSNQPQHFGDGTRLSIL.

This clone is judged medium-sized. The V gene is TRBV7-2, the J gene TRBJ2-7; 8 nucleotides match TRBD2. This CDR3 is built from 15 residues. Unmatched junction bases numbered 10, after V lost 2 bases and J lost 7 bases. The germline V gene has CDR1 SGHTA and CDR2 FQGNSA. CDR3 in amino acids: CASSLKSGGPGEQYF. The CDR3 coding sequence is TGTGCCAGCAGCTTAAAGAGCGGGGGTCCCGGAGAGCAGTACTTC.

The gene calls are TRBV7-2 and TRBJ2-1; tentative D call: TRBD1 (6 bases). V lost 3 bases and J lost 0, with 15 bases in between. Germline V gene sequence: CDR1 SGHTA, CDR2 FQGNSA. The CDR3 is 17 amino acids. The CDR3 is CASSFVVGAVSYNEQFF. The CDR3 nucleotides read TGTGCCAGCAGCTTTGTGGTGGGGGCGGTCTCCTACAATGAGCAGTTCTTC.

The V and J genes are TRBV5-4 and TRBJ1-1, with TRBD1 matching 9 bases. The CDR3 covers 14 residues. Trimming removed 4 bases from V and 8 bases from J; junction bases left unmatched: 9. Germline values: CDR1 SGHNT, CDR2 YYREEE (reference sequence). The CDR3 bases are TGTGCCAGCAGCCCGAACAGGGGGCGAGGGGAAGCTTTCTTT. This sequence encodes CASSPNRGRGEAFF.

The V gene is TRBV9, the J gene TRBJ2-7; 12 bases fit TRBD1. J lost 7 bases, V lost 3 bases, and 5 bases had no gene match. Germline V gives CDR1 SGDLS, CDR2 YYNGEE. This CDR3 is 14 amino acids long. CDR3 sequence: CASSEGQGALEQYF. In DNA form, the CDR3 reads TGTGCCAGCAGCGAGGGACAGGGGGCTCTTGAGCAGTACTTC.

The V and J genes are TRBV6-5 and TRBJ2-7; D not certain. CDR1 is MNHEY, CDR2 SVGAGI, per germline. Trimming took off 5 bases at V and 0 bases at J, with 11 bases between the two ends. The CDR3 extends over 14 amino acids. The CDR3 spells CASSRAPDSYEQYF. The CDR3 nucleotides read TGTGCCAGCAGTCGGGCCCCGGACTCCTACGAGCAGTACTTC.

The chain has TRBV7-6 and TRBJ2-5, with D possibly being TRBD2 (5 bases). The CDR3 contains 15 residues. The germline CDR1 and CDR2 sequences are SGHVS and FNYEAQ. V was cut by 5 bases and J by 5 bases, with 18 bases left in between. Written as DNA, the CDR3 is TGTGCCAGCAGCCCCGGGCCGAGGGAAGCGGAGACCCAGTACTTC. It codes for CASSPGPREAETQYF.

The count of this clone is one. The genes are TRBV5-4 and TRBJ2-7; unclear D gene. The CDR3 is 13 amino acids. Trimming took 5 bases from V and 2 from J, leaving 11 bases between them. Germline V CDR1 and CDR2: SGHNT, YYREEE (reference sequence). This CDR3 reads CASSKYPTYEQYF. The CDR3 bases are TGTGCCAGCAGTAAGTACCCAACCTACGAGCAGTACTTC.

The J gene is TRBJ2-7, the V gene TRBV30; 7 positions agree with TRBD1. This CDR3 comprises 14 residues. With 3 bases clipped from V and 6 bases from J, the junction kept 11 bases outside the gene matches. The germline CDR1 and CDR2 sequences are GTSNPN and SVGIG (reference sequence). The CDR3 sequence: CAWSRDSGRCEQYF. In DNA form, the CDR3 reads TGTGCCTGGAGCCGGGACAGCGGCAGGTGCGAGCAGTACTTC.